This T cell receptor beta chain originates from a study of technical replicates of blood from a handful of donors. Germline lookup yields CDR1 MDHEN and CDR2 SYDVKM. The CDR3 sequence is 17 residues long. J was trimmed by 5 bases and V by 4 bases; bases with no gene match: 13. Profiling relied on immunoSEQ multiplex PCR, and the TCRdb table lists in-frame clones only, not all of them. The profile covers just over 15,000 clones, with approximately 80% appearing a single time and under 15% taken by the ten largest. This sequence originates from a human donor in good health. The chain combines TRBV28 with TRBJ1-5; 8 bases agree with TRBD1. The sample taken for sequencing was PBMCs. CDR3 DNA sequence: TGTGCCAGCAGTTCCGGACAGGGAAATTGGGTTCATCAGCCCCAGCATTTT. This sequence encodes CASSSGQGNWVHQPQHF.